Below are 16 T cell receptor beta chains sequenced from a single sample in a study of spatial heterogeneity in lung cancer. The time point: sample taken at primary tumor resection. Each CDR3 protein gets one entry after TCRdb re-called the 5' RACE reads with MiXCR. The sample yields about 25,000 distinct CDR3 sequences, around 7% seen once. Material: PBMCs, obtained at surgery. Receptor source: a male donor with early-stage non-small cell lung cancer.

This clonotype was observed many times. This chain connects TRBV27 to TRBJ1-5; D remains unclear. The V gene lost 2 bases and the J gene lost 5 bases, with 10 bases spanning the gap. This CDR3 is 14 amino acids long. CDR1 MNHEY and CDR2 SMNVEV come from the germline V gene (reference sequence). The CDR3 sequence is CASSLGPDDQPQHF. The CDR3 bases are TGTGCCAGCAGTTTAGGCCCAGACGATCAGCCCCAGCATTTT.

This clonotype ranks as medium-sized. The V gene is TRBV28, the J gene TRBJ2-1; no clear D gene. Germline V lookup: CDR1 MDHEN, CDR2 SYDVKM. V dropped 5 bases and J dropped 6 bases, with 8 bases sitting between them. The CDR3 loop spans 12 amino acids. CDR3 sequence: CASSRYLNEQFF. CDR3 DNA sequence: TGTGCCAGCAGTCGCTATCTCAATGAGCAGTTCTTC.

This clonotype has a count of ten or more. The chain has TRBV7-8 and TRBJ1-6; a weak D match, TRBD1 (6 bases). Trimming took off 2 bases at V and 6 bases at J, with 17 bases between the two ends. The CDR3 loop spans 17 amino acids. Germline V lookup: CDR1 SGHVS, CDR2 FQNEAQ. CDR3 bases: TGTGCCAGCAGCTTAACACCGGGACACAGGAGTAATTCACCCCTCCACTTT. It encodes CASSLTPGHRSNSPLHF.

The chain combines TRBV9 with TRBJ2-1; no clear D gene. The V and J ends lost 2 bases and 5 bases respectively, with 11 bases between them. The length of the CDR3 is 14 residues. From germline, CDR1 is SGDLS and CDR2 YYNGEE. CDR3 DNA: TGTGCCAGCAGCGTCACCGGAACCAACAATGAGCAGTTCTTC. Its translation: CASSVTGTNNEQFF.

This clonotype was counted at least ten times. The chain couples TRBV28 to TRBJ2-2; the D is unclear. The CDR3 has 15 amino acids. V lost 4 bases, J lost 2 bases, and 11 bases lay in between. Germline lookup yields CDR1 MDHEN and CDR2 SYDVKM. The CDR3 DNA reads as TGTGCCAGCAGTTCCGCGACACTTAACACCGGGGAGCTGTTTTTT. Its protein is CASSSATLNTGELFF.

The CDR3 spells CASSSLVQETQYF. Here the CDR3 DNA reads TGCGCCAGCAGCTCCCTAGTCCAAGAGACCCAGTACTTC. J is TRBJ2-5 and V is TRBV5-1; no reliable D call. This CDR3 spans 13 amino acids. From germline, CDR1 is SGHRS and CDR2 YFSETQ. V lost 3 bases to trimming and J lost 1 base, with 7 bases between them.

This clonotype was observed many times. CDR3 in amino acids: CASLGTSGRRSYNEQFF. CDR3 nucleotides: TGTGCCAGCCTAGGGACTAGCGGGAGAAGATCCTACAATGAGCAGTTCTTC. V gene TRBV2 combines with J gene TRBJ2-1; 14 bases match TRBD2. The germline V gene encodes CDR1 SNHLY and CDR2 FYNNEI. This CDR3 region has 17 residues. With 8 bases clipped from V and 1 base from J, the junction kept 7 bases outside the gene matches.

This clonotype was seen many times. This chain connects TRBV10-3 to TRBJ1-6; TRBD1 aligns across 9 bases. CDR1 is ENHRY, CDR2 SYGVKD, per germline. V shed 5 bases, J shed 9 bases, and the junction held 8 bases outside the gene matches. The CDR3 extends over 15 amino acids. CDR3 nucleotides: TGTGCCATCAGTTCTCCACAGGGGGCGTTTTCACCCCTCCACTTT. This encodes CAISSPQGAFSPLHF.

This sequence joins TRBV12-3 or TRBV12-4 and TRBJ1-5; D is perhaps TRBD1 (5 bases). With 5 bases removed from V and 4 bases from J, the gap between germline ends came to 12 bases. The CDR3 sequence is 14 residues long. The CDR3 here is CASSPWDSNQPQHF. The CDR3 nucleotides are TGTGCCAGCAGTCCCTGGGACTCAAATCAGCCCCAGCATTTT.

The sample holds many counts of this clonotype. The chain employs TRBV29-1 and TRBJ2-7; maybe TRBD2 (6 bases). V shed 2 bases and J shed 5 bases, with 13 bases lying between them. Germline values: CDR1 SQVTM, CDR2 ANQGSEA. The CDR3 extends over 13 amino acids. CDR3 bases: TGCAGCGTTGAAACCGGGACTTCCGACGAGCAGTACTTC. It specifies CSVETGTSDEQYF.

This chain connects TRBV10-1 to TRBJ2-5, with D perhaps assigned TRBD1 or TRBD2 (6 bases each). V was trimmed by 5 bases and J by 5 bases, leaving 18 bases between them. Germline CDR1 reads WNHNN; CDR2 reads SYGVQD (reference sequence). The CDR3 has 15 residues. The CDR3 DNA reads as TGCGCCAGCAGTCCGGTGGGGGGCCTCTCGGAGACCCAGTACTTC. This codes for CASSPVGGLSETQYF.

The genes are TRBV2 and TRBJ1-5; D is possibly TRBD1 (6 bases). Germline values: CDR1 SNHLY, CDR2 FYNNEI. V dropped 4 bases and J dropped 3 bases, with 10 bases sitting between them. The length of the CDR3 is 14 residues. For the CDR3, the DNA is TGTGCCAGCAGTGGGCAGGGGACCAATCAGCCCCAGCATTTT. Translating it yields CASSGQGTNQPQHF.

This clonotype was found many times. The chain links TRBV3-1 to TRBJ2-3; no firm D call. The CDR3 covers 14 residues. V gave up 3 bases and J gave up 0 bases, with 7 bases separating them. CDR1 is LGHDT and CDR2 is YNNKEL in the germline V gene (reference sequence). CDR3 nucleotides: TGTGCCAGCAGCCACGGACGAAGCACAGATACGCAGTATTTT. Its protein is CASSHGRSTDTQYF.

This clonotype has just a few counts. V is TRBV6-1 and J is TRBJ1-5; weak D call: TRBD1 (5 bases). CDR1 is MNHNS, CDR2 SASEGT, per germline. With 6 bases removed from V and 1 base from J, the gap between germline ends came to 13 bases. This CDR3 contains 15 residues. CDR3 in DNA: TGTGCCAGCAGCCGCAGGGAAGGAAGCAATCAGCCCCAGCATTTT. Protein: CASSRREGSNQPQHF.

In the case of this clonotype: Relative to the germline gene, one junction end is altered; a read error may explain this. This rearrangement joins TRBV6-6 to TRBJ1-2; no firm D call. CDR3 length equals 12 residues. Germline CDR1 reads MNHNY; CDR2 reads SVGAGI (reference sequence). This CDR3 is CASSYEARALAF. CDR3 DNA: TGTGCCAGCAGTTACGAGGCGCGCGCCCTAGCCTTC.

The sample holds many counts of this clonotype. The chain carries TRBV7-2 and TRBJ1-1; 8 bases fit TRBD1. Germline V gene sequence: CDR1 SGHTA, CDR2 FQGNSA. This CDR3 has 16 residues. V shed 6 bases, J shed 1 base, and the junction held 10 bases outside the gene matches. CDR3 bases: TGTGCCAGCAGGATATACGCCGGGACAGGGAACACTGAAGCTTTCTTT. It translates to CASRIYAGTGNTEAFF.